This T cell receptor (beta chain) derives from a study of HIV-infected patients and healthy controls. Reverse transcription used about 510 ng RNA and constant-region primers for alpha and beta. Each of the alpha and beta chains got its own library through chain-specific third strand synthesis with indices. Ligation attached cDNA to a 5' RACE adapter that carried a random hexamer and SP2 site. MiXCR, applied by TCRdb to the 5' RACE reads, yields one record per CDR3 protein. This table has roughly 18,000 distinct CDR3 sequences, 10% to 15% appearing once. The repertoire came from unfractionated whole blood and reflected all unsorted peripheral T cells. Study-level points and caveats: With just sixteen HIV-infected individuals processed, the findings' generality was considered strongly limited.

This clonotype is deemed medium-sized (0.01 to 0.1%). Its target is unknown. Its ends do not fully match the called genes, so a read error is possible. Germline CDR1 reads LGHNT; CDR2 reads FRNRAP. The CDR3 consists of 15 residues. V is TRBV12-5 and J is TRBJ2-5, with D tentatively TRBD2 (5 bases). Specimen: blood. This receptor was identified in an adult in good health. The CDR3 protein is CASSLDSVSGETQYF. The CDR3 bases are TGTGCTAGTAGTTTGGACTCGGTATCAGGAGAGACCCAGTACTTC.